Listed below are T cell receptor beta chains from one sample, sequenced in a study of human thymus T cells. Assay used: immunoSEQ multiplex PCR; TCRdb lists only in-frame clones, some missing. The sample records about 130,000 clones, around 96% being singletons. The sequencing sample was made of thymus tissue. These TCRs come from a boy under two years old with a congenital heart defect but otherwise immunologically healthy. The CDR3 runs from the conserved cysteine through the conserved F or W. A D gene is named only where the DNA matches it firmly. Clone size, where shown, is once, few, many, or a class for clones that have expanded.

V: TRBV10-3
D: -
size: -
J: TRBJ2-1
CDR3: CAIRAAVGPYNEQFF
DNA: TGTGCCATCAGGGCGGCGGTGGGACCTTACAATGAGCAGTTCTTC

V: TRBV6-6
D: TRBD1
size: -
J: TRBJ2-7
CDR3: CASSCTDRDSYEQYF
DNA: TGTGCCAGCAGTTGTACCGACAGGGACTCCTACGAGCAGTACTTC

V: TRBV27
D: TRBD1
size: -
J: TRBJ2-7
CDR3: CASSLGQGIPYEQYF
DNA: TGTGCCAGCAGTTTAGGACAGGGGATCCCCTACGAGCAGTACTTC

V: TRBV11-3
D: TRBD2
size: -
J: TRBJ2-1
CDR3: CASSLVLAGEYEQFF
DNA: TGTGCCAGCAGCTTAGTTCTAGCGGGGGAGTATGAGCAGTTCTTC

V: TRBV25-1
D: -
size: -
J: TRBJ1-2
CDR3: CASSHLEGPYGYTF
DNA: TGTGCCAGCAGCCACCTGGAAGGGCCCTATGGCTACACCTTC

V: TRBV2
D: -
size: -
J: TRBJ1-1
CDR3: CASRDTGLFMNTEAFF
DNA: TGTGCCAGCCGGGACACCGGGCTGTTCATGAACACTGAAGCTTTCTTT

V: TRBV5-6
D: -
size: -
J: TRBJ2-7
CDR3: CASSIVGGNSSYEQYF
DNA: TGTGCCAGCAGCATTGTAGGAGGCAACAGCTCCTACGAGCAGTACTTC

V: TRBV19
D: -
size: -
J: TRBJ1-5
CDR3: CASMKRGSGHYQPQHF
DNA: TGTGCCAGTATGAAAAGAGGTTCGGGACACTATCAGCCCCAGCATTTT

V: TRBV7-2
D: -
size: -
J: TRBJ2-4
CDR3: CASSFWIARVGTKNIQYF
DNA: TGTGCCAGCAGCTTTTGGATTGCGCGAGTTGGGACCAAAAACATTCAGTACTTC

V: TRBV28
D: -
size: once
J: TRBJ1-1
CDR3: CASSLPPGVEVFF
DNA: TGTGCCAGCAGTCTCCCCCCAGGGGTAGAAGTTTTCTTT

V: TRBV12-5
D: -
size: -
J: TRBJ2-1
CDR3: CASGLESGLRNEQFF
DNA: TGTGCTAGTGGTCTCGAATCGGGACTTCGGAATGAGCAGTTCTTC

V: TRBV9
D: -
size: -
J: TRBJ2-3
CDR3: CASNWGESTDTQYF
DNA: TGTGCCAGCAACTGGGGAGAAAGCACAGATACGCAGTATTTT

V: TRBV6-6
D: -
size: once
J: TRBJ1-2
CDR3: CASSYSGESYGYTF
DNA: TGTGCCAGCAGTTACTCGGGGGAAAGCTATGGCTACACCTTC

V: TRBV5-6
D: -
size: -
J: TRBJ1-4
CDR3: CASSMGTGILAEKLFF
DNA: TGTGCCAGCAGCATGGGGACGGGCATTTTAGCCGAAAAACTGTTTTTT

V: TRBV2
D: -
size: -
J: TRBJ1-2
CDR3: CASSEGSRGGYGYTF
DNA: TGTGCCAGCAGTGAGGGGTCTAGAGGGGGCTATGGCTACACCTTC

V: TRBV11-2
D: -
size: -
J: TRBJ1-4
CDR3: CASSPSRGEKLFF
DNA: TGTGCCAGCAGCCCCTCCCGGGGTGAAAAACTGTTTTTT

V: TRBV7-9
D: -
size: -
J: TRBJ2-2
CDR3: CASSLVRGGTGELFF
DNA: TGTGCCAGCAGCTTAGTGCGGGGTGGCACCGGGGAGCTGTTTTTT

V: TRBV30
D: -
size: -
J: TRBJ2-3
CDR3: CAWSVETSSTDTQYF
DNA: TGTGCCTGGAGTGTGGAAACATCTAGCACAGATACGCAGTATTTT

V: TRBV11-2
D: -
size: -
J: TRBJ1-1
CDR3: CASSRVNTEAFF
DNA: TGTGCCAGCAGTCGGGTGAACACTGAAGCTTTCTTT

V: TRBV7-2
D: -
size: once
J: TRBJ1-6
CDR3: CASSFIERNYNSPLHF
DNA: TGTGCCAGCAGCTTTATTGAACGTAATTATAATTCACCCCTCCACTTT

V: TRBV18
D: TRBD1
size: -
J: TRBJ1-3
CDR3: CASSPPGPEFSFRGPGNTIYF
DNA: TGTGCCAGCTCACCACCGGGGCCGGAGTTTTCTTTTAGGGGGCCTGGAAACACCATATATTTT

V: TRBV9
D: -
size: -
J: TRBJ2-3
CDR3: CASSVGVGVGSTDTQYF
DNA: TGTGCCAGCAGCGTAGGGGTAGGAGTAGGCAGCACAGATACGCAGTATTTT

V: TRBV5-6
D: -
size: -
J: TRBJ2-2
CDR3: CASSLGIASTGELFF
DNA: TGTGCCAGCAGCCTGGGGATAGCGAGCACCGGGGAGCTGTTTTTT

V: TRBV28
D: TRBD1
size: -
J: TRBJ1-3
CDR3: CASSLPGTGGEDTIYF
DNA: TGTGCCAGCAGTCTACCCGGGACAGGGGGCGAGGACACCATATATTTT

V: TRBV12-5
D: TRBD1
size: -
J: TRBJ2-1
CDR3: CASGPGQGDDEQFF
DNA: TGTGCTAGTGGACCGGGACAGGGGGACGATGAGCAGTTCTTC

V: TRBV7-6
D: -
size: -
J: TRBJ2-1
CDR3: CASSLAGGLGNEQFF
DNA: TGTGCCAGCAGCTTAGCGGGGGGCCTTGGCAATGAGCAGTTCTTC

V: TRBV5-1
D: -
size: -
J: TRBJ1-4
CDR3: CASSLNRQEKLFF
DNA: TGCGCCAGCAGCTTGAACAGGCAGGAAAAACTGTTTTTT

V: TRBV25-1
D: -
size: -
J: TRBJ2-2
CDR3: CASSPVAETGELFF
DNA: TGTGCCAGCAGTCCAGTTGCGGAGACCGGGGAGCTGTTTTTT

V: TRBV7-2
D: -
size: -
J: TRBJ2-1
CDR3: CASSSGLSYNEQFF
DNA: TGTGCCAGCAGCTCTGGACTTTCGTACAATGAGCAGTTCTTC

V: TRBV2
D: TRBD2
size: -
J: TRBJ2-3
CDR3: CAGATGGGTDTQYF
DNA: TGTGCCGGAGCTACGGGGGGTGGCACAGATACGCAGTATTTT

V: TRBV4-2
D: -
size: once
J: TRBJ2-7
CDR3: CASSQGSDGGDGNEQYF
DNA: TGTGCCAGCAGCCAAGGAAGCGACGGGGGCGACGGGAACGAGCAGTACTTC

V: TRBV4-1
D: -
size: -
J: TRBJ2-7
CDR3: CASSQDRGGYEQYF
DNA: TGCGCCAGCAGCCAAGATAGGGGGGGCTACGAGCAGTACTTC

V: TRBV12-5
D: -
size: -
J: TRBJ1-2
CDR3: CASGFQGIVSNYGYTF
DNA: TGTGCTAGTGGTTTTCAGGGGATAGTCTCTAACTATGGCTACACCTTC

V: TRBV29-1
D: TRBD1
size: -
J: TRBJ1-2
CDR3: CSVRAGTGGAGHYGYTF
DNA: TGCAGCGTTAGGGCGGGGACAGGGGGCGCGGGTCACTATGGCTACACCTTC

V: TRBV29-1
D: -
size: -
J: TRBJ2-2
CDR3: CSAPAGAATGELFF
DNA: TGCAGCGCACCCGCGGGGGCGGCTACCGGGGAGCTGTTTTTT

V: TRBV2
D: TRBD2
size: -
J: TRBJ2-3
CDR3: CASSGGSGGAGTFDTQYF
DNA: TGTGCCAGCAGTGGAGGTAGCGGGGGGGCCGGGACATTCGATACGCAGTATTTT

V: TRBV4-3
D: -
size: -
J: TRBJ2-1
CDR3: CASSQEFQPLSGVSYNEQFF
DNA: TGCGCCAGCAGCCAAGAGTTCCAGCCACTTAGCGGAGTTTCCTACAATGAGCAGTTCTTC

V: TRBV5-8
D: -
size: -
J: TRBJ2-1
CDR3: CASHVGNEQFF
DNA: TGTGCCAGCCATGTGGGGAATGAGCAGTTCTTC

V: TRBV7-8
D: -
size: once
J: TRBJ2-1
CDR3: CASSLGGSLLFSYNEQFF
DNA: TGTGCCAGCAGCTTAGGAGGCAGCCTGCTTTTCTCCTACAATGAGCAGTTCTTC

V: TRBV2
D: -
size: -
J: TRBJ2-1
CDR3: CASETQGTPGKDYNEQFF
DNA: TGTGCCAGCGAAACGCAGGGGACCCCCGGAAAGGACTACAATGAGCAGTTCTTC

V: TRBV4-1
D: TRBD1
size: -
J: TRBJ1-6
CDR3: CASSQAQGARDSPLHF
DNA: TGCGCCAGCAGCCAAGCCCAGGGGGCGCGGGATTCACCCCTCCACTTT

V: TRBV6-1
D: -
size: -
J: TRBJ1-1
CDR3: CASSEAAGYDTEAFF
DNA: TGTGCCAGCAGTGAAGCGGCAGGGTATGACACTGAAGCTTTCTTT

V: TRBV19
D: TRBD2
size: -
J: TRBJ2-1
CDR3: CATGTSGGRAYNEQFF
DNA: TGTGCCACAGGGACTAGCGGGGGGAGGGCCTACAATGAGCAGTTCTTC

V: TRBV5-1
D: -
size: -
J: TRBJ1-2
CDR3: CASSLTPGEGYTF
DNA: TGCGCCAGCAGCTTGACCCCAGGGGAAGGCTACACCTTC

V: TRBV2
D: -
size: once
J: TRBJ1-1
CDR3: CASSRLGNTEAFF
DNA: TGTGCCAGCAGTCGGTTGGGGAACACTGAAGCTTTCTTT

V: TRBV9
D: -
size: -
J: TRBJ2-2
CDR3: CASSVIGRHGELFF
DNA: TGTGCCAGCAGCGTAATTGGTAGACACGGGGAGCTGTTTTTT

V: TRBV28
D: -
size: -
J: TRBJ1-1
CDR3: CASSPDELEAFF
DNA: TGTGCCAGCAGCCCGGATGAGCTCGAAGCTTTCTTT